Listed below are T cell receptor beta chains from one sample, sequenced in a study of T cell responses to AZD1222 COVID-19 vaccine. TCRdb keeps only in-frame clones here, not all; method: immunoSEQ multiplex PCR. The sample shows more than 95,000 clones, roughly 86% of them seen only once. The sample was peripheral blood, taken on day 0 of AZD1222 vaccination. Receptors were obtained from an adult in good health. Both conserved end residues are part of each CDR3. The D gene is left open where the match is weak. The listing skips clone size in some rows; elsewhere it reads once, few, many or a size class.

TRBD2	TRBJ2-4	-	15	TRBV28	CASTRERGLKNIQYF	TGTGCCAGCACCCGGGAGAGGGGACTAAAAAACATTCAGTACTTC
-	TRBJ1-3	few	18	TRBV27	CASSLYFPTSSSGNTIYF	TGTGCCAGCAGTTTGTATTTTCCGACGTCGAGCTCTGGAAACACCATATATTTT
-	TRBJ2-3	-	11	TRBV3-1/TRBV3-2	CASSQIDTQYF	TGTGCCAGCAGCCAGATAGATACGCAGTATTTT
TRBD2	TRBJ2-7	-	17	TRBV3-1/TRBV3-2	CASSRAGLVAGSYEQYF	TGTGCCAGCAGCCGAGCCGGTTTAGTAGCGGGGTCCTACGAGCAGTACTTC
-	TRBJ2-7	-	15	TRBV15	CATSKSSGDSYEQYF	TGTGCCACCAGCAAAAGCTCGGGGGACTCCTACGAGCAGTACTTC
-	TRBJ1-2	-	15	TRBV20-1	CSASGAEIKNYGYTF	TGCAGTGCTAGTGGAGCGGAAATTAAAAACTATGGCTACACCTTC
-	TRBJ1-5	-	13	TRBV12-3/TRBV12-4	CASSLGVNQPQHF	TGTGCCAGCAGTTTGGGAGTAAATCAGCCCCAGCATTTT
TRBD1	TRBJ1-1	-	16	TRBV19	CASRIGTGGLNTEAFF	TGTGCCAGTAGAATAGGTACAGGGGGCTTGAACACTGAAGCTTTCTTT
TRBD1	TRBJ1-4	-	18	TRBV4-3	CASSPTGGDSEGRKGLFF	TGCGCCAGCAGCCCAACAGGGGGCGATTCCGAGGGCCGTAAAGGACTGTTTTTT
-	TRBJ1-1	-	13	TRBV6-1	CASSERGGSRAFF	TGTGCCAGCAGTGAGAGGGGGGGGTCTAGAGCTTTCTTT
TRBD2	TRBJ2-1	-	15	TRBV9	CASSVPSGGYNEQFF	TGTGCCAGCAGCGTCCCTAGCGGGGGGTACAATGAGCAGTTCTTC
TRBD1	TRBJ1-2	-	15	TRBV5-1	CASSLSATGENGYTF	TGCGCCAGCAGCTTGTCGGCGACAGGGGAAAACGGCTACACCTTC
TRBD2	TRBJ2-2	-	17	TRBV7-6	CASSLVGTSGTLGELFF	TGTGCCAGCAGCTTAGTGGGGACTAGCGGGACCCTCGGGGAGCTGTTTTTT
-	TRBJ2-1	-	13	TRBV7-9	CASSLDSGVGQFF	TGTGCCAGCAGCTTAGATAGTGGGGTAGGGCAGTTCTTC
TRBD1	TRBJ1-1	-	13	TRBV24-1	CATSRTGATEAFF	TGTGCCACCAGTCGGACAGGGGCCACTGAAGCTTTCTTT
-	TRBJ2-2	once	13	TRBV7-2	CASSFPNTGELFF	TGTGCCAGCAGCTTTCCTAACACCGGGGAGCTGTTTTTT
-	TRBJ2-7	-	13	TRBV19	CASSIAPRGEQYF	TGTGCCAGTAGTATCGCCCCCCGGGGAGAGCAGTACTTC
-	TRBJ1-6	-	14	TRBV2	CASSEFRDNSPLHF	TGTGCCAGCAGTGAGTTCAGGGACAATTCACCCCTCCACTTT
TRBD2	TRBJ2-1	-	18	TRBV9	CASSVGLAGPTLYNEQFF	TGTGCCAGCAGCGTAGGACTAGCGGGACCTACCCTGTACAATGAGCAATTCTTC
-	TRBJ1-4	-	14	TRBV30	CAWSLDSTGEKLFF	TGTGCCTGGAGTCTGGACTCGACGGGGGAAAAACTGTTTTTT
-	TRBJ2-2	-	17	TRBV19	CASSMSGEVRNTGELFF	TGTGCCAGTAGTATGAGTGGGGAGGTTCGGAACACCGGGGAGCTGTTTTTT
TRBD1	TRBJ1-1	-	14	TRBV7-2	CASSLVGQGTEAFF	TGTGCCAGCAGCTTAGTAGGACAGGGCACTGAAGCTTTCTTT
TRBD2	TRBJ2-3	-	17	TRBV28	CASTLGLAGEVTDTQYF	TGTGCCAGCACCTTAGGACTAGCGGGAGAGGTCACAGATACGCAGTATTTT
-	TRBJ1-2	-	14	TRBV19	CASSPGQGNYGYTF	TGTGCCAGTAGTCCGGGACAAGGAAACTATGGCTACACCTTC